This T cell receptor beta chain appears in the sequencing data of a study of blood T cell repertoires in COVID-19. CDR1 is LGHNA and CDR2 is YSLEER in the germline V gene. The CDR3 is 16 amino acids. V lost 0 bases to trimming and J lost 4 bases; unmatched junction nucleotides: 7. Here immunoSEQ multiplex PCR was the method, and the copy in TCRdb shows in-frame clones only, minus some. The table lists a few hundred thousand clones, around 86% of them singletons, with over 4.5% in the top ten. This chain connects TRBV4-3 to TRBJ1-2, with 8 nucleotides matching TRBD1. Sequenced input: PBMCs or T cells enriched from blood (not recorded which). The TCR comes from a woman in her forties or fifties who had recovered from COVID-19. For the CDR3, the DNA is TGCGCCAGCAGCCAAGAGGATCAGGGACAGGTCTATGGCTACACCTTC. Translation: CASSQEDQGQVYGYTF.